This T cell receptor beta chain was profiled in a study of T cell repertoires in cytomegalovirus infection. The germline gives CDR1 LNHDA, CDR2 SQIVND (reference sequence). The CDR3 totals 14 residues. V was pared by 2 bases and J by 8 bases, with 12 bases between. A few counts support this clonotype. What it binds is not known. TCRdb re-called the reads with MiXCR, one entry per CDR3 protein. Of some 68,000 distinct CDR3 sequences listed, about 23% are singletons. The source is a human donor in good health (CMV status not recorded). Some clones in this sample may be carry-over from other donors' samples. The chain carries TRBV19 and TRBJ1-4; D unclear. The sequencing sample was made of PBMCs, sequenced either directly or after in vitro stimulation (not recorded which). The CDR3 loop is CASSISPRPEKLFF. The CDR3 DNA follows: TGTGCCAGTAGTATAAGCCCCCGCCCCGAAAAACTGTTTTTT.